These T cell receptor beta chains were read from a single sample in a study of spatial heterogeneity in lung cancer. One entry per CDR3 protein results from TCRdb running MiXCR on the 5' RACE reads. The sample has more than 2,000 distinct CDR3 sequences, about 15% seen once; the top ten hold around 51%. Sequenced here: PBMCs, sampled at surgery. The receptor source for this set is a male donor with early-stage non-small cell lung cancer. Each CDR3 is given with its conserved first and last residue.

V: TRBV19; CDR3: CASSRDAGWKQYF
V: TRBV12-3/TRBV12-4; CDR3: CASSLGPNGEQFF
V: TRBV29-1; CDR3: CSADLGRQNTEAFF
V: TRBV20-1; CDR3: CSARGGRGKFF
V: TRBV28; CDR3: CASSRPRDSGSGKLFF
V: TRBV6-6; CDR3: CASSYSKGPWGGYTF
V: TRBV24-1; CDR3: CATSDLADLWETQYF
V: TRBV27; CDR3: CASSFRTSGRGETQYF
V: TRBV12-5; CDR3: CASAPDLPGTDTQYF
V: TRBV11-1; CDR3: CASSSGQERWNGYTF
V: TRBV19; CDR3: CASSPRSLTEVFF
V: TRBV19; CDR3: CASSTGTRNTEAFF
V: TRBV12-3/TRBV12-4; CDR3: CASSRPGQYNEQFF
V: TRBV7-9; CDR3: CASRDTPNTEAFF
V: TRBV10-3; CDR3: CAISGGRIYGYTF
V: TRBV6-5; CDR3: CASSRIVNSPLHF
V: TRBV28; CDR3: CASSLTSGRSWDEQFF
V: TRBV6-6; CDR3: CASTTSGRYNEQFF
V: TRBV18; CDR3: CASSPNSPGDTEAFF
V: TRBV7-9; CDR3: CASSPGFGTQYF
V: TRBV19; CDR3: CASSTPGTGSYEQYF
V: TRBV6-6; CDR3: CASTHEGYEQYF
V: TRBV15; CDR3: CATSRGGLGDGYTF
V: TRBV3-1; CDR3: CASSHLRGLRSGDTQYF
V: TRBV6-2/TRBV6-3; CDR3: CASSPPRKGRSAGELFF
V: TRBV7-7; CDR3: CASSPLAGGSETQYF
V: TRBV7-8; CDR3: CASGPRLAGAETDTQYF
V: TRBV23-1; CDR3: CATTLASDGELFF
V: TRBV14; CDR3: CASSQDRSGRVRTGELFF
V: TRBV7-7; CDR3: CASSLNPAGNTGELFF
V: TRBV7-3; CDR3: CASSLGTGVSPQETQYF
V: TRBV5-1; CDR3: CASSLKGPGLNEQFF
V: TRBV19; CDR3: CATLGGGRGYTF
V: TRBV12-3/TRBV12-4; CDR3: CASSLDRGLYYGYTF
V: TRBV12-3/TRBV12-4; CDR3: CASSFGTASNYGYTF
V: TRBV7-2; CDR3: CASSAPSTDTQYF
V: TRBV6-5; CDR3: CASSRSGTIHEQYF
V: TRBV11-2; CDR3: CASSAGLAGVYNEQFF
V: TRBV11-3; CDR3: CASSEAGGSGNTIYF
V: TRBV24-1; CDR3: CATHASTVTGELFF
V: TRBV20-1; CDR3: CSAVSGANEKLFF
V: TRBV29-1; CDR3: CSVEDSTGVIQYF
V: TRBV29-1; CDR3: CSSEGDRGTDTQYF
V: TRBV6-4; CDR3: CASSAVHGGGSEAFF
V: TRBV11-2; CDR3: CASSRLGGQGARNEQFF
V: TRBV20-1; CDR3: CSANPHRGGRADEQYF
V: TRBV6-5; CDR3: CASSRNWADTQYF
V: TRBV28; CDR3: CASSLSTGSNQPQHF
V: TRBV23-1; CDR3: CASSTGPSRLAGGTDTQYF
V: TRBV28; CDR3: CASSSGQGSSYEQYF
V: TRBV12-3/TRBV12-4; CDR3: CASSLGGVQETQYF
V: TRBV2; CDR3: CASSSARGAGELFF
V: TRBV29-1; CDR3: CSVESWRDGDTQYF
V: TRBV27; CDR3: CASSSNPLGYGYTF
V: TRBV20-1; CDR3: CSAGVGSQPQHF